This entry is about one T cell receptor (beta chain). Its antigen is as yet unknown. These data are taken from a study of shared clonotypes between healthy human individuals. Study-wide context: Per donor, three plates held CD4 naive cells, three held CD4 memory, two held CD8 naive and one held CD8 memory.

Sorted-subset replicate PCR reactions were performed with around 210 ng DNA, corresponding to some 32,000 T cell genomes. Produced via immunoSEQ multiplex PCR; TCRdb's table is partial and in-frame only. The sample holds around 750,000 clones, approximately 79% seen once. The authors divided CD4+ cells into CD45RA+ naive and CD45RA-negative memory subsets. Overall study findings and caveats: Sampling included only blood; tissue repertoires likely differ.

The CDR3 loop spans 12 amino acids. Germline CDR1 is SGHTS and CDR2 is YDEGEE. Trimming removed 1 base at V and 3 bases at J, with 5 bases between. The sample consisted of memory CD4+ T cells sorted from blood. As for subset: CD45RA-negative fraction. This clonotype was obtained from a woman in her twenties or thirties in good health. This rearrangement joins TRBV5-8 to TRBJ2-7; D gene ambiguous. The CDR3 DNA sequence: TGTGCCAGCAGCTTGTACAACTACGAGCAGTACTTC. As protein: CASSLYNYEQYF. The full variable domain, rest sourced from reference TRBV5-8 and TRBJ2-7, is EAGVTQSPTHLIKTRGQQATLRCSPISGHTSVYWYQQALGLGLQFLLWYDEGEERNRGNFPPRFSGRQFPNYSSELNVNALELEDSALYLCASSLYNYEQYFGPGTRLTVT.